The 4 T cell receptor beta chains reported below all come from one sample, sequenced in a study of blood T cell repertoires in COVID-19. Profiling relied on immunoSEQ multiplex PCR, and the TCRdb table lists in-frame clones only, not all of them. The data show about 190,000 clones, less than 90% seen once. Input material: peripheral blood. The receptor set was obtained from a man aged 25-40 years with acute or convalescent COVID-19.

The J gene is TRBJ1-6, the V gene TRBV12-3 or TRBV12-4; 8 bases match TRBD1. The CDR3 is 13 residues long. V shed 6 bases, J shed 14 bases, and the junction held 9 bases outside the gene matches. The CDR3 is CASRQGARVTLHF. For the CDR3, the DNA is TGTGCCAGCAGGCAGGGGGCCCGTGTGACCCTCCACTTT.

The J gene is TRBJ1-2, the V gene TRBV14, with a possible D match to TRBD1 (5 bases). V was cut by 2 bases and J by 4 bases, with 20 bases left in between. The V gene's germline CDR1 is SGHDN and CDR2 FVKESK. This CDR3 has 17 amino acids. The CDR3: CASSQRGRSFGAYGYTF. CDR3 coding DNA: TGTGCCAGCAGCCAAAGGGGCCGCTCCTTCGGTGCCTATGGCTACACCTTC.

This chain joins TRBV24-1 and TRBJ2-1; 7 positions match TRBD1. CDR3 length equals 16 residues. Germline lookup yields CDR1 KGHDR and CDR2 SFDVKD. The V segment lost 3 bases and the J segment 6 bases; nucleotides outside the gene matches: 10. CDR3 loop: CATSDRRRQGRNEQFF. DNA of the CDR3: TGTGCCACCAGTGATCGACGTAGACAGGGCCGCAATGAGCAGTTCTTC.

The chain has TRBV19 and TRBJ1-1; D is unclear. This CDR3 is built from 15 residues. Deletions cut 0 bases from V and 0 bases from J, with 8 bases between. Germline V gene lookup returns CDR1 LNHDA and CDR2 SQIVND (reference sequence). CDR3 DNA sequence: TGTGCCAGTAGTATAGATCGCCCTATGAACACTGAAGCTTTCTTT. Translation gives CASSIDRPMNTEAFF.